The 3 T cell receptor beta chains reported below all come from one sample, sequenced in a study of cytomegalovirus exposure and HLA in healthy donors. The PCR employed 60 Vbeta primers together with 13 Jbeta primers. The method was immunoSEQ multiplex PCR; TCRdb's version includes in-frame clones alone and lacks a portion of them. The table shows 160,000 or so clones, with around 72% occurring only once. Sequencing used PBMCs. Receptors originate from a female donor in good health and CMV-seronegative.

The CDR3 protein is CASSVGLRETQYF. The CDR3 DNA follows: TGTGCCAGCAGCGTGGGACTTCGAGAGACCCAGTACTTC. The chain employs TRBV9 and TRBJ2-5; possibly TRBD2 for D (6 bases). Germline values: CDR1 SGDLS, CDR2 YYNGEE. CDR3 length: 13 residues. With 2 bases removed from V and 4 bases from J, the gap between germline ends came to 9 bases.

This clone was seen just once. The sample has other DNA sequences that encode this CDR3 too. Here the CDR3 reads CASSYRGPNSPLHF. CDR3 bases: TGTGCCAGCAGTTACAGGGGGCCTAATTCACCCCTCCACTTT. The rearrangement uses TRBV6-5 and TRBJ1-6; 7 bases agree with TRBD1. With 2 bases clipped from V and 6 bases from J, the junction kept 1 base outside the gene matches. Germline assignment: CDR1 MNHEY and CDR2 SVGAGI. CDR3 length: 14 residues.

The rearrangement links TRBV11-2 to TRBJ1-2, with 8 bases aligning to TRBD1. From germline, CDR1 is SGHAT and CDR2 FQNNGV. After removal of 5 bases from V and 4 bases from J, the junction contained 15 bases not matched to a gene. The CDR3 spans 17 residues. The CDR3: CASSPLRTGMVGYGYTF. CDR3 nucleotides: TGTGCCAGCAGCCCGCTCAGGACAGGGATGGTGGGCTATGGCTACACCTTC.